These 11 T cell receptor beta chains were all obtained from the same sample, sequenced in a study of regulatory dendritic cells for organ transplantation (dated by TCRdb to about 2017). The library was made by the immunoSEQ multiplex PCR assay. TCRdb took over this immuneACCESS table, retaining in-frame rearrangements with V and J assigned. Such tables are incomplete; in checked studies, under half of the missing clones stem from an unresolved V gene, and the remainder is unexplained. This sample gives over 25,000 clones in total; around 84% of them show up just once. Approximately 0.1% of the sample is in the top ten clones. Material: naive CD4+ T cells from blood. The cell subset or site label, read with the paper, signifies: CD45RA+ naive T cells. These receptors all stem from a human donor in good health.

This chain links TRBV12-5 with TRBJ1-1; D perhaps matches TRBD1 (5 bases). The CDR3 extends over 15 amino acids. Germline-derived CDR1 and CDR2 are LGHNT and FRNRAP. Trimming stripped 2 bases from V and 3 bases from J, with 13 bases between. The CDR3 sequence: CASGLPGARDTEAFF. DNA of the CDR3: TGTGCTAGTGGTTTGCCAGGCGCCAGGGACACTGAAGCTTTCTTT.

The chain combines TRBV19 with TRBJ1-1; 9 bases agree with TRBD1. V was clipped by 7 bases and J by 3 bases; unmatched bases: 6. Germline V lookup: CDR1 LNHDA, CDR2 SQIVND (reference sequence). CDR3 size: 14 residues. The CDR3 DNA follows: TGTGCCAGTACCAAGGACAGGGGTGACACTGAAGCTTTCTTT. Protein sequence: CASTKDRGDTEAFF.

This CDR3 reads CASSQDGDRGNEQYF. CDR3 nucleotide sequence: TGTGCCAGCAGCCAAGATGGGGACAGGGGAAACGAGCAGTACTTC. The J gene is TRBJ2-7, the V gene TRBV4-2; TRBD1 matches at 10 bases. Germline V gene data show CDR1 as LGHNA and CDR2 as YNFKEQ. Trimming removed 0 bases from V and 5 bases from J; junction bases left unmatched: 4. This CDR3 comprises 15 residues.

The V and J genes are TRBV5-1 and TRBJ2-3, with TRBD2 matching over 10 bases. The germline V gene has CDR1 SGHRS and CDR2 YFSETQ. Trimming at V came to 1 base and at J to 3 bases, leaving 5 bases not matched to a gene. The length of the CDR3 is 16 residues. For the CDR3, the DNA is TGCGCCAGCAGCTTGCAACTAGCGGGGACTACAGATACGCAGTATTTT. Translation gives CASSLQLAGTTDTQYF.

This clone has more than one count but fewer than ten. The chain employs TRBV5-8 and TRBJ2-7, with 8 bases fitting TRBD1. CDR3 length: 14 amino acids. Germline assignment: CDR1 SGHTS and CDR2 YDEGEE. The J segment lost 0 bases and the V segment lost 4 bases, leaving 3 bases of the junction unmatched. CDR3 in DNA: TGTGCCAGCAGCCCGGGACAGGCCTCCTACGAGCAGTACTTC. It specifies CASSPGQASYEQYF.

The J gene is TRBJ2-5, the V gene TRBV5-4; D might be TRBD2 (6 bases). Germline V gives CDR1 SGHNT, CDR2 YYREEE (reference sequence). V gave up 6 bases and J gave up 2 bases, with 20 bases separating them. This CDR3 comprises 16 residues. CDR3 DNA: TGTGCCAGCACCGCCCCCATCCTTCGGGAGCAAGAGACCCAGTACTTC. Protein: CASTAPILREQETQYF.

Written as DNA, the CDR3 is TGTGCCAGCGGGCCGGCAGGGGGCCCGCAAGAGACCCAGTACTTC. Translating gives CASGPAGGPQETQYF. J is TRBJ2-5 and V is TRBV2, with TRBD1 matching over 8 bases. The trim removed 8 bases at V and 2 bases at J, leaving 10 bases unmatched. The CDR3 extends over 15 amino acids. The germline V gene has CDR1 SNHLY and CDR2 FYNNEI.

The V call is TRBV10-2, the J call TRBJ1-6; no definite D call. The CDR3 extends over 15 amino acids. Germline CDR1 and CDR2: WSHSY and SAAADI. Trimming took off 0 bases at V and 8 bases at J, with 11 bases between the two ends. CDR3 bases: TGCGCCAGCAGTGAGTCGGAGATGGGTTATTCACCCCTCCACTTT. Amino acids: CASSESEMGYSPLHF.

This sequence joins TRBV7-2 and TRBJ2-2, with D maybe TRBD1 (5 bases). This CDR3 has 17 amino acids. CDR1 is SGHTA, CDR2 FQGNSA, per germline. The germline V and J ends were trimmed by 1 base and 0 bases, with 12 bases remaining between them. The chain's CDR3 is CASSLEFAGPNTGELFF. The CDR3 DNA sequence: TGTGCCAGCAGCTTAGAGTTTGCAGGGCCGAACACCGGGGAGCTGTTTTTT.

The CDR3: CASSLGGATYEQYF. CDR3 nucleotides: TGCGCCAGCAGCCTCGGGGGGGCGACCTACGAGCAGTACTTC. V usage is TRBV5-1 and J usage is TRBJ2-7; TRBD2 matches at 8 bases. The CDR3 runs to 14 residues. Trimming removed 4 bases from V and 2 bases from J; junction bases left unmatched: 5. Germline CDR1 reads SGHRS; CDR2 reads YFSETQ.

The rearrangement links TRBV7-9 to TRBJ1-2, with D maybe TRBD1 (5 bases). Trimming removed 1 base from V and 8 bases from J, with 11 bases in between. Per the germline V gene, CDR1 is SEHNR and CDR2 is FQNEAQ (reference sequence). CDR3 length equals 13 residues. CDR3 protein: CASSLEAGKGYTF. The CDR3 DNA reads TGTGCCAGCAGCTTAGAGGCAGGGAAAGGCTACACCTTC.